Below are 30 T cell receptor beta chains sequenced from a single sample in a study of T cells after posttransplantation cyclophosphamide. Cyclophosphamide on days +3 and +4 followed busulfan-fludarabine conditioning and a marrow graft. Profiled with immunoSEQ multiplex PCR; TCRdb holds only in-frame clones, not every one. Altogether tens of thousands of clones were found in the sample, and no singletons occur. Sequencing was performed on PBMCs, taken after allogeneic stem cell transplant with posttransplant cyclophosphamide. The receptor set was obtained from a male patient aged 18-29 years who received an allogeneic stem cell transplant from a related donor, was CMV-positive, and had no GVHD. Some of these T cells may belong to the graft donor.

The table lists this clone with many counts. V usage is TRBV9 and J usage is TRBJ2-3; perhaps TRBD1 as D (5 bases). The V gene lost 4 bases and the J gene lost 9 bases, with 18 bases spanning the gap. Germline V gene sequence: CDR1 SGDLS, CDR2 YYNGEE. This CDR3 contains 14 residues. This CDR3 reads CASSPSQVWETQYF. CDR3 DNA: TGTGCCAGCAGCCCCTCACAGGTATGGGAAACGCAGTATTTT.

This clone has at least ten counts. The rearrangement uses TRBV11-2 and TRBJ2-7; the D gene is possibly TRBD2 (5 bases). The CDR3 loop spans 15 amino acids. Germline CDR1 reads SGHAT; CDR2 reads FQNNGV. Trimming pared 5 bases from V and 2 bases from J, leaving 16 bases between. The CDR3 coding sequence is TGTGCCAGCAGCCTTTCGGCTAGCCGACCCTACGAGCAGTACTTC. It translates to CASSLSASRPYEQYF.

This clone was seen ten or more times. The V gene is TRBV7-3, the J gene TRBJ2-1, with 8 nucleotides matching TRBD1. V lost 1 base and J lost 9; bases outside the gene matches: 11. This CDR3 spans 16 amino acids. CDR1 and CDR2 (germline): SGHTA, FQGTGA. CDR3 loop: CASSLKGGTGVGEQFF. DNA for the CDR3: TGTGCCAGCAGCTTAAAGGGTGGGACAGGCGTAGGTGAGCAGTTCTTC.

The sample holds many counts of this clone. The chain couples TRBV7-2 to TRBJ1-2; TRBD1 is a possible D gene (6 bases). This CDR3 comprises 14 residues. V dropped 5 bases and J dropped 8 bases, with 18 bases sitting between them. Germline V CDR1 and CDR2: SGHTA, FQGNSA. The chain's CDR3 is CASSQAGGVEGYTF. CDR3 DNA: TGTGCCAGCAGCCAGGCGGGGGGCGTGGAGGGCTACACCTTC.

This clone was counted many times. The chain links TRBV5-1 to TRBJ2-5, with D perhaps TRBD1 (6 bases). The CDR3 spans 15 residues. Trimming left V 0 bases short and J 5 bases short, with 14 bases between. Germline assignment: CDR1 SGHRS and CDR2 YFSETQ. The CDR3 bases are TGCGCCAGCAGCTTGGGAGACAGTGGGGGCGAGACCCAGTACTTC. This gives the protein CASSLGDSGGETQYF.

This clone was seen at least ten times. The CDR3 DNA sequence: TGTGCCAGCAGTCATAGCGGGGGCACAGATACGCAGTATTTT. It encodes CASSHSGGTDTQYF. The chain couples TRBV4-2 to TRBJ2-3, with 8 bases matching TRBD2. CDR3 length equals 14 residues. In germline, CDR1 is LGHNA, CDR2 YNFKEQ. V trimming: 6 bases; J trimming: 1 base; junction bases outside the gene matches: 3.

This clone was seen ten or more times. CDR3 amino acids: CASSSKTGTGSYEQYF. CDR3 coding DNA: TGTGCCAGCAGCTCCAAGACCGGGACAGGGAGCTACGAGCAGTACTTC. The gene calls are TRBV9 and TRBJ2-7; 9 nucleotides align to TRBD1. V lost 4 bases and J lost 3; bases outside the gene matches: 11. This CDR3 comprises 16 residues. Germline CDR1 is SGDLS and CDR2 is YYNGEE.

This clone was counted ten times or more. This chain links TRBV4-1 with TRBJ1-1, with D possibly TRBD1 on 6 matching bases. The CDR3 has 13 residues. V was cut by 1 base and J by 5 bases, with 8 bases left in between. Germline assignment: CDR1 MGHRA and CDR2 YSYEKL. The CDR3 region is CASSQGQGTEAFF. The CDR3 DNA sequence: TGCGCCAGCAGCCAAGGTCAGGGGACTGAAGCTTTCTTT.

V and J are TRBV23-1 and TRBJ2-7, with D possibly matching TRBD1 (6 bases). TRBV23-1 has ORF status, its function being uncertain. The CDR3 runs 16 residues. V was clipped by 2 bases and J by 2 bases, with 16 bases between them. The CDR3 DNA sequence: TGCGCCAGCAGTCAAAGTAAGCGCAGGGGAGCCTACGAGCAGTACTTC. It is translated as CASSQSKRRGAYEQYF.

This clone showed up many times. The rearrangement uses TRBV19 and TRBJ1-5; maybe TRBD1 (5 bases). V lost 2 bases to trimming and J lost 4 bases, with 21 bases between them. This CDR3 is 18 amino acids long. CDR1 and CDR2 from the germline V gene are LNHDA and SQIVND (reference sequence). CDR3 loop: CASSISAWGGILNQPQHF. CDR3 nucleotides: TGTGCCAGTAGTATAAGTGCCTGGGGGGGGATCCTAAATCAGCCCCAGCATTTT.

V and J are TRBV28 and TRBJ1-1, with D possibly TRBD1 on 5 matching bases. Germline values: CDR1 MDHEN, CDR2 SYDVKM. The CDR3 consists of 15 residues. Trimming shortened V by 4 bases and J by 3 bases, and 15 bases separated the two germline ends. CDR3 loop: CASSSPNRFYTEAFF. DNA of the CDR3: TGTGCCAGCAGTTCCCCTAACAGGTTTTACACTGAAGCTTTCTTT.

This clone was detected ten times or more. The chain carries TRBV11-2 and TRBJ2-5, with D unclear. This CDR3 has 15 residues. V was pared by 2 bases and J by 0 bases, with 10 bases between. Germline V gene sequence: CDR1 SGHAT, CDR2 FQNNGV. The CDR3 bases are TGTGCCAGCAGCTTAATGAACAGATACCAAGAGACCCAGTACTTC. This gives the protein CASSLMNRYQETQYF.

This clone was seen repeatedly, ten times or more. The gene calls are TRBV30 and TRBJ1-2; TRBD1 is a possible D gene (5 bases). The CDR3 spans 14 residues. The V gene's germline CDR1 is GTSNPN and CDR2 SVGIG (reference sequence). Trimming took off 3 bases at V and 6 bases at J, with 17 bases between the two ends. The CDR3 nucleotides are TGTGCCTGGAGGCAGGGTGGTATTCCGGATGGCTACACCTTC. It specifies CAWRQGGIPDGYTF.

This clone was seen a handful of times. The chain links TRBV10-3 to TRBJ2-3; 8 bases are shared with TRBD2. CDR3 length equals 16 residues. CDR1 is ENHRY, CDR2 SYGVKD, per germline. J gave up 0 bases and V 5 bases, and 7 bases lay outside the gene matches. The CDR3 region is CAISNLAGSSTDTQYF. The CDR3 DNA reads TGTGCCATCAGTAATTTAGCGGGGTCTAGCACAGATACGCAGTATTTT.

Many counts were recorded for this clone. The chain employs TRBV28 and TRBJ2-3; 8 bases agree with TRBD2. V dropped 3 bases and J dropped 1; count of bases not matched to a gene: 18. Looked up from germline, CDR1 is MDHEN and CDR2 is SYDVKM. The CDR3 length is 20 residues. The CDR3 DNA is TGTGCCAGCAGTTTCTTTAGTTTCCGGGGGGGCCGCCGTGGCACAGATACGCAGTATTTT. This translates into CASSFFSFRGGRRGTDTQYF.

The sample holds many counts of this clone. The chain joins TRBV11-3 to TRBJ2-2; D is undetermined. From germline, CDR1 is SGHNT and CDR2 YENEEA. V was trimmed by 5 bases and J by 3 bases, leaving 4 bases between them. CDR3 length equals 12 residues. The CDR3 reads CASSPDTGELFF. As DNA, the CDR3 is TGTGCCAGCAGCCCCGACACCGGGGAGCTGTTTTTT.

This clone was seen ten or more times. Here the CDR3 reads CASSMPRQGIDTQYF. The CDR3, as DNA: TGTGCCAGTAGTATGCCCCGACAGGGTATAGATACGCAGTATTTT. The rearrangement links TRBV19 to TRBJ2-3; TRBD1 aligns across 7 bases. V was clipped by 3 bases and J by 5 bases; unmatched bases: 8. Germline V lookup: CDR1 LNHDA, CDR2 SQIVND (reference sequence). CDR3 length: 15 residues.

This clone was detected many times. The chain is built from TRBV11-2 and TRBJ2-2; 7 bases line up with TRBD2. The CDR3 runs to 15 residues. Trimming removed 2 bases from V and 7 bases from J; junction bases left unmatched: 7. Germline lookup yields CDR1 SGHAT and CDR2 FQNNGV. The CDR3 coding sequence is TGTGCCAGCAGCTTACTTGGCGGGAGATTCGGGGAGCTGTTTTTT. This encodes CASSLLGGRFGELFF.

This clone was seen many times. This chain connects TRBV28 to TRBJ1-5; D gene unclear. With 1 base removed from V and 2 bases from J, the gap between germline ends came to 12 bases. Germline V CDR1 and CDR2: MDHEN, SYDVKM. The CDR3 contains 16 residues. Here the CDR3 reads CASSLSAGLGNQPQHF. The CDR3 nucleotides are TGTGCCAGCAGTTTATCGGCGGGTTTGGGCAATCAGCCCCAGCATTTT.

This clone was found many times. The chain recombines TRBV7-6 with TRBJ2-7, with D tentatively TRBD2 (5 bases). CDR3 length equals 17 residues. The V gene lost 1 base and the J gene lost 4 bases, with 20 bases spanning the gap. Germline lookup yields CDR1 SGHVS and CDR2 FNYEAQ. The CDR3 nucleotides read TGTGCCAGCAGCTTAGAGCCACAATCACTAGTCCCATACGAGCAGTACTTC. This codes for CASSLEPQSLVPYEQYF.

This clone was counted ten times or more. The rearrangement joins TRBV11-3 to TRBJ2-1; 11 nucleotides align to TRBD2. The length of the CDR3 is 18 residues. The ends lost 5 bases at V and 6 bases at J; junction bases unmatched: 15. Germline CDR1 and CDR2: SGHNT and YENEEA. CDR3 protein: CASSTSLAGGPSGNEQFF. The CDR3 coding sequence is TGTGCCAGCAGCACCTCGTTAGCGGGAGGGCCTTCGGGCAATGAGCAGTTCTTC.

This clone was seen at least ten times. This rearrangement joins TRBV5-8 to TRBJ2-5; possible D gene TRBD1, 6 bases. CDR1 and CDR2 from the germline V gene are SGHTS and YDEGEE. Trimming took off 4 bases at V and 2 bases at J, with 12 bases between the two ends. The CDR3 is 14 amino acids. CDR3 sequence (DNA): TGTGCCAGCAGCAGATTACAGGGACAAGAGACCCAGTACTTC. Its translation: CASSRLQGQETQYF.

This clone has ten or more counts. The CDR3 loop reads CASSDPRRGGIQETQYF. The CDR3 coding sequence is TGTGCCAGCAGTGATCCGCGAAGGGGGGGGATCCAAGAGACCCAGTACTTC. The chain employs TRBV2 and TRBJ2-5; possible D gene TRBD2, 7 bases. The germline V gene has CDR1 SNHLY and CDR2 FYNNEI. V was trimmed by 3 bases and J by 1 base, leaving 18 bases between them. The CDR3 is 17 residues long.

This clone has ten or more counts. The DNA for the CDR3 is TGTGCCAGCAGCTTCGACAGGGGTACAGATACGCAGTATTTT. This gives the protein CASSFDRGTDTQYF. The chain links TRBV7-9 to TRBJ2-3, with 8 bases that match TRBD1. The CDR3 runs 14 residues. V was pared by 3 bases and J by 3 bases, with 2 bases of the junction left unmatched. The germline V gene has CDR1 SEHNR and CDR2 FQNEAQ (reference sequence).

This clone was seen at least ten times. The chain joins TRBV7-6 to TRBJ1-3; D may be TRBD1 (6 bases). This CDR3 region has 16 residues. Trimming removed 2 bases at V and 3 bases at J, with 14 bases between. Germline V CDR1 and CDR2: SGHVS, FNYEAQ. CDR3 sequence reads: CASSLLGGSGGNTIYF. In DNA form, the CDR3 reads TGTGCCAGCAGCTTACTTGGGGGCTCGGGTGGAAACACCATATATTTT. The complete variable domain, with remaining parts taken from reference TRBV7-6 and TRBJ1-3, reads GAGVSQSPRYKVTKRGQDVALRCDPISGHVSLYWYRQALGQGPEFLTYFNYEAQQDKSGLPNDRFSAERPEGSISTLTIQRTEQRDSAMYRCASSLLGGSGGNTIYFGEGSWLTVV.

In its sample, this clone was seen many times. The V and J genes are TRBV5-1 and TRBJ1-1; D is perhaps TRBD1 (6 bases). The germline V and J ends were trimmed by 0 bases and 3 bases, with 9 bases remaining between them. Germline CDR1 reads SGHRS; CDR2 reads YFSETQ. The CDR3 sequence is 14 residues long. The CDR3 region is CASSLAQGHTEAFF. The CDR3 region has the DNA TGCGCCAGCAGCTTGGCCCAGGGGCACACTGAAGCTTTCTTT.

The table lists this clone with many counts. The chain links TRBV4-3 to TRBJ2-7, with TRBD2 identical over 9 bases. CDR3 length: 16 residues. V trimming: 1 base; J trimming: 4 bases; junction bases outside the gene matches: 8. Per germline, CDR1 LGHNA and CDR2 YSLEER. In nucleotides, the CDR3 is TGCGCCAGCAGCCAAGTGGCTAGCGGGGCACCGTACGAGCAGTACTTC. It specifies CASSQVASGAPYEQYF.

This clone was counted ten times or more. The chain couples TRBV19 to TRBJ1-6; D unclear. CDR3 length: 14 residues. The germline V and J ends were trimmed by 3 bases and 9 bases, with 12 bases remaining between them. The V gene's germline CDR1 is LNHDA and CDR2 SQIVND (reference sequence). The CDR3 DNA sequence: TGTGCCAGTAGTATGTACGGGGAGATTTCACCCCTCCACTTT. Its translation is CASSMYGEISPLHF.

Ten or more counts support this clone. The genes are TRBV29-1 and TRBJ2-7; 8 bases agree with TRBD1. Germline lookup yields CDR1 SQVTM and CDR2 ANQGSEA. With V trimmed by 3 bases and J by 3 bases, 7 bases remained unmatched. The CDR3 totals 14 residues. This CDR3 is CSVEGSGQDYEQYF. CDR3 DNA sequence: TGCAGCGTTGAGGGTTCGGGACAGGACTACGAGCAGTACTTC.

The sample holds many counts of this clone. DNA for the CDR3: TGCGCCAGCTTGGGAGCGGGGGCTATCTACAATGAGCAGTTCTTC. Translating gives CASLGAGAIYNEQFF. The V and J genes are TRBV5-1 and TRBJ2-1, with TRBD2 matching over 8 bases. CDR1 and CDR2 from the germline V gene are SGHRS and YFSETQ. The CDR3 is 15 amino acids. With V trimmed by 7 bases and J by 3 bases, 9 bases remained unmatched.